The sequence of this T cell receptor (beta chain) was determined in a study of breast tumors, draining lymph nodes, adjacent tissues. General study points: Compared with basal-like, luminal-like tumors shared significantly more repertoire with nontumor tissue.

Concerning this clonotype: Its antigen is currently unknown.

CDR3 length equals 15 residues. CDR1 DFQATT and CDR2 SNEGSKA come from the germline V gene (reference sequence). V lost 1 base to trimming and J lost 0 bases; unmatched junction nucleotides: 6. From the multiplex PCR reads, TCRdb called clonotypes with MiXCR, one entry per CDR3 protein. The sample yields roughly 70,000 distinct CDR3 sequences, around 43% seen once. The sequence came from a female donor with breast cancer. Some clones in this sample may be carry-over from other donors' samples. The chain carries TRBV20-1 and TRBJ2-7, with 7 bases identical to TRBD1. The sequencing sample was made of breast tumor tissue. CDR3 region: CSARGTGRTSYEQYF. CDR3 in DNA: TGCAGTGCTAGAGGGACAGGACGCACCTCCTACGAGCAGTACTTC.